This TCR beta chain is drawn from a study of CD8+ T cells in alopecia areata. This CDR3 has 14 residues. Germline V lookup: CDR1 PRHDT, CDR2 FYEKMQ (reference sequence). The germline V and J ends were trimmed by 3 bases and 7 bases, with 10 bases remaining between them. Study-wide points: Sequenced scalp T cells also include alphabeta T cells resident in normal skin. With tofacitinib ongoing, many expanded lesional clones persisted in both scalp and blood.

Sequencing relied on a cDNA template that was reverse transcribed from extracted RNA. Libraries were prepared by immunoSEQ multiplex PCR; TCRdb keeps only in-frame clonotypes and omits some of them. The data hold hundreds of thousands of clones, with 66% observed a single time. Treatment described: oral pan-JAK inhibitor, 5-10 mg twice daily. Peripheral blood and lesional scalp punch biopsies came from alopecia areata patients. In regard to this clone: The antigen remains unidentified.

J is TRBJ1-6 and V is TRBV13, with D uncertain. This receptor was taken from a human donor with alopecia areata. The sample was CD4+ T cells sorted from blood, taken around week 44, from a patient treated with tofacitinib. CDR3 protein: CASSLRILNSPLHF. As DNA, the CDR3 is TGTGCCAGCAGCTTGCGGATACTAAATTCACCCCTCCACTTT.